These T cell receptor beta chains were read from a single sample in a study of blood T cell repertoires in COVID-19. TCRdb keeps only in-frame clones here, not all; method: immunoSEQ multiplex PCR. The sample lists 85,000 to 130,000 clones, roughly 89% seen once, with around 5.7% in the top ten. Sequenced material: peripheral blood. These receptors were obtained from a man between 65 and 79 years old with acute or convalescent COVID-19. Both conserved end residues are part of each CDR3. D genes are given only for firm matches. Some rows have no size entry. The others give once, few or many, or a class for an expanded clone.

.,TRBJ2-7,TRBV9,15,TRBD2,CASSVEAGGRDEQYF,TGTGCCAGCAGCGTAGAAGCGGGAGGGCGGGACGAGCAGTACTTC
.,TRBJ1-4,TRBV6-6,14,.,CASSLGGVDEKLFF,TGTGCCAGCAGTTTAGGGGGGGTGGACGAAAAACTGTTTTTT
.,TRBJ2-4,TRBV4-1,14,TRBD1,CASSPRQGENIQYF,TGCGCCAGCAGCCCCAGACAGGGGGAGAACATTCAGTACTTC
.,TRBJ1-6,TRBV9,15,.,CASSVGSSYNSPLHF,TGTGCCAGCAGCGTAGGCAGCTCCTATAATTCACCCCTCCACTTT
once,TRBJ2-7,TRBV11-2,15,TRBD2,CASSSPGLAGGEQYF,TGTGCCAGCAGCTCTCCCGGACTAGCGGGAGGAGAGCAGTACTTC
.,TRBJ2-7,TRBV19,13,TRBD1,CASSMGQGYEQYF,TGTGCCAGTAGTATGGGACAGGGTTACGAGCAGTACTTC
.,TRBJ1-1,TRBV18,15,TRBD1,CASSPGQGMNTEAFF,TGTGCCAGCTCACCTGGACAGGGAATGAACACTGAAGCTTTCTTT
.,TRBJ2-5,TRBV30,10,.,CACGEETQYF,TGTGCCTGCGGGGAAGAGACCCAGTACTTC
.,TRBJ2-7,TRBV21-1,18,.,CASSKGCRVGGASYEQYF,TGTGCCAGCAGCAAAGGCTGTCGGGTAGGGGGCGCGTCGTACGAGCAGTACTTC
.,TRBJ1-4,TRBV14,15,.,CASSQGWTPLEKLFF,TGTGCCAGCAGCCAAGGGTGGACACCCCTTGAAAAACTGTTTTTT
once,TRBJ2-1,TRBV6-5,11,.,CASSLYNEQFF,TGTGCCAGCAGCCTTTACAATGAGCAGTTCTTC
.,TRBJ2-7,TRBV28,15,.,CASRLLWDMGSEQYF,TGTGCCAGCAGATTGCTCTGGGACATGGGGTCCGAGCAGTACTTC
.,TRBJ2-2,TRBV10-3,16,.,CAIRDLAAANTGELFF,TGTGCCATCAGGGACTTAGCGGCCGCGAACACCGGGGAGCTGTTTTTT
.,TRBJ2-1,TRBV20-1,14,.,CSASRTESYNEQFF,TGCAGTGCTAGTCGGACAGAAAGCTACAATGAGCAGTTCTTC
.,TRBJ1-2,TRBV30,13,.,CAWSVIANYGYTF,TGTGCCTGGAGTGTAATCGCTAACTATGGCTACACCTTC
.,TRBJ2-2,TRBV6-6,17,TRBD2,CASSPSSGLAGAGELFF,TGTGCCAGCAGTCCCTCTTCGGGACTAGCGGGAGCCGGGGAGCTGTTTTTT
.,TRBJ1-1,TRBV11-2,13,TRBD1,CASSWTGNTEAFF,TGTGCCAGCAGCTGGACAGGGAACACTGAAGCTTTCTTT
.,TRBJ1-5,TRBV18,15,.,CASSPGIGGNQPQHF,TGTGCCAGCTCACCGGGTATAGGGGGCAATCAGCCCCAGCATTTT
.,TRBJ2-1,TRBV7-9,17,TRBD2,CASSTGTSGSSYNEQFF,TGTGCCAGCAGCACAGGGACTAGCGGGAGCTCCTACAATGAGCAGTTCTTC
.,TRBJ1-2,TRBV5-1,14,TRBD1,CASSRTGGNYGYTF,TGCGCCAGCAGCAGGACAGGGGGAAACTATGGCTACACCTTC
.,TRBJ2-5,TRBV12-5,15,TRBD1,CASGSLTGGQETQYF,TGTGCTAGTGGTTCCCTGACAGGGGGTCAAGAGACCCAGTACTTC
.,TRBJ2-1,TRBV5-4,16,TRBD2,CASSLAGGVSYNEQFF,TGTGCCAGCAGCTTGGCCGGGGGGGTCTCCTACAATGAGCAGTTCTTC
.,TRBJ1-1,TRBV18,15,.,CASSPVPGGNTEAFF,TGTGCCAGCTCACCAGTTCCGGGAGGGAACACTGAAGCTTTCTTT
.,TRBJ2-7,TRBV18,15,.,CASSPPARSSYEQYF,TGTGCCAGCTCACCACCGGCTCGGAGCTCCTACGAGCAGTACTTC
.,TRBJ2-2,TRBV9,15,TRBD2,CASSASGTNTGELFF,TGTGCCAGCAGCGCGAGCGGGACCAACACCGGGGAGCTGTTTTTT
once,TRBJ2-6,TRBV11-2,16,TRBD1,CASSPRTGAGANVLTF,TGTGCCAGCAGCCCACGGACAGGTGCTGGGGCCAACGTCCTGACTTTC
.,TRBJ1-2,TRBV2,11,TRBD1,CASGGQYGYTF,TGTGCCAGCGGGGGACAGTATGGCTACACCTTC
.,TRBJ1-1,TRBV2,13,TRBD1,CASRKTGGTEAFF,TGTGCCAGCAGGAAGACAGGGGGCACTGAAGCTTTCTTT
.,TRBJ1-1,TRBV28,11,.,CASSKRFGAFF,TGTGCCAGCAGCAAGAGGTTCGGAGCTTTCTTT
.,TRBJ2-5,TRBV6-6,12,.,CASSYPKETQYF,TGTGCCAGCAGTTACCCAAAAGAGACCCAGTACTTC
.,TRBJ2-5,TRBV27,13,.,CASRDRNQETQYF,TGTGCCAGCAGGGACAGAAACCAAGAGACCCAGTACTTC
.,TRBJ2-1,TRBV7-3,13,.,CASSVDLYNEQFF,TGTGCCAGCAGTGTAGACTTATACAATGAGCAGTTCTTC
.,TRBJ1-1,TRBV19,11,.,CASYLNTEAFF,TGTGCCAGTTATTTGAACACTGAAGCTTTCTTT
few,TRBJ1-1,TRBV10-2,15,.,CASSEWQGMNTEAFF,TGCGCCAGCAGTGAGTGGCAGGGTATGAACACTGAAGCTTTCTTT
.,TRBJ1-6,TRBV6-5,15,TRBD1,CASSYTGTGVSPLHF,TGTGCCAGCAGTTACACCGGGACAGGGGTTTCACCCCTCCACTTT
.,TRBJ1-1,TRBV5-1,15,TRBD1,CASSADLGQGNEAFF,TGCGCCAGCAGCGCCGATCTGGGACAGGGGAATGAAGCTTTCTTT
.,TRBJ1-1,TRBV11-3,13,.,CASSFKRGTEAFF,TGTGCCAGCAGCTTTAAAAGGGGCACTGAAGCTTTCTTT
.,TRBJ2-4,TRBV28,19,TRBD1,CASSLGTGDYPLAKNIQYF,TGTGCCAGCAGCTTAGGGACAGGGGATTATCCGTTAGCCAAAAACATTCAGTACTTC
.,TRBJ2-7,TRBV6-2/TRBV6-3,14,.,CASSYSGRRGEQYF,TGTGCCAGCAGTTACTCAGGGCGGAGGGGCGAGCAGTACTTC
once,TRBJ1-2,TRBV12-3/TRBV12-4,13,.,CASTLGGAGGYTF,TGTGCCAGCACCCTCGGAGGGGCTGGAGGCTACACCTTC
.,TRBJ1-4,TRBV30,15,TRBD1,CAWSDGTGEGEKLFF,TGTGCCTGGAGCGATGGGACAGGGGAAGGCGAAAAACTGTTTTTT
.,TRBJ2-5,TRBV11-2,15,.,CASSLQGGLSETQYF,TGTGCCAGCAGCTTACAGGGGGGCCTGTCTGAGACCCAGTACTTC